The 30 T cell receptor beta chains listed next were all sequenced from one sample in a study of regulatory T cells in long-lasting Graves disease. Time point of the sample: newly diagnosed GD, antithyroid drugs for less than 3 months. Scientists built the TCR library using RNA that was extracted from PBMCs. Arm-PCR of CDR3 regions with iRepertoire HTBI primers generated TCR beta libraries. A single record per CDR3 protein comes from TCRdb applying MiXCR to the multiplex PCR reads. Of 350,000 to 500,000 distinct CDR3 sequences in the sample, 14% were seen once. The data also belong to a second study, concerning T cells in Graves' hyperthyroidism and ophthalmopathy.

The source material was peripheral blood mononuclear cells (PBMCs), sampled at new diagnosis, from a patient treated with antithyroid drugs. The receptors originated from a woman in her forties or fifties with Graves disease.

The rearrangement links TRBV6-7 to TRBJ1-5; the match to TRBD1 covers 7 bases. TRBV6-7 is identified as an open reading frame with a role that is uncertain. The V gene end was trimmed by 7 bases and the J gene end by 6 bases; junction bases not matched to a gene: 15. CDR3 size: 16 residues. CDR3 residues: CASIIKSGTEGQPQHF. The CDR3, as DNA: TGTGCCAGCATAATAAAATCCGGGACAGAGGGTCAGCCCCAGCATTTT.

This clonotype was recorded at least ten times. The chain uses TRBV11-2 and TRBJ2-3; the D gene is possibly TRBD1 (6 bases). The CDR3 spans 16 residues. Trimming cost V 0 bases and J 1 base, with 11 bases left between them. The V gene's germline CDR1 is SGHAT and CDR2 FQNNGV. CDR3 DNA: TGTGCCAGCAGCTTAGATAAGAGACAGGGCACAGATACGCAGTATTTT. This sequence encodes CASSLDKRQGTDTQYF. Full variable domain (missing parts from reference TRBV11-2 and TRBJ2-3): EAGVAQSPRYKIIEKRQSVAFWCNPISGHATLYWYQQILGQGPKLLIQFQNNGVVDDSQLPKDRFSAERLKGVDSTLKIQPAKLEDSAVYLCASSLDKRQGTDTQYFGPGTRLTVL.

The chain couples TRBV5-5 to TRBJ1-3; D gene uncertain. CDR1 SGHKS and CDR2 YYEKEE come from the germline V gene (reference sequence). CDR3 size: 15 residues. V was trimmed by 4 bases and J by 0 bases, leaving 11 bases between them. In nucleotides, the CDR3 is TGTGCCAGCAGCACCGACGGAAGCTCTGGAAACACCATATATTTT. It codes for CASSTDGSSGNTIYF.

This clonotype appeared a single time. Since a much larger clone is just one base distant, this may be a read error. CDR3 protein: CASGQIAEGYNEQFF. The CDR3 DNA sequence: TGTGCCAGCGGCCAAATAGCGGAAGGTTACAATGAGCAGTTCTTC. V is TRBV11-2 and J is TRBJ2-1, with D tentatively TRBD2 (6 bases). V was trimmed by 8 bases and J by 4 bases, leaving 18 bases between them. The CDR3 spans 15 residues. The V gene's germline CDR1 is SGHAT and CDR2 FQNNGV.

This clonotype turned up a few times. The CDR3 is CASSSVTVYEQYF. Written as DNA, the CDR3 is TGTGCCAGCAGTTCCGTGACAGTTTACGAGCAGTACTTC. The chain recombines TRBV28 with TRBJ2-7; D might be TRBD1 (5 bases). Germline CDR1 reads MDHEN; CDR2 reads SYDVKM. The CDR3 extends over 13 amino acids. V was pared by 4 bases and J by 4 bases, with 11 bases between.

This clonotype was seen a few times. The rearrangement links TRBV4-1 to TRBJ2-7; D might be TRBD2 (7 bases). Germline CDR1 is MGHRA and CDR2 is YSYEKL. CDR3 length: 17 residues. V lost 1 base, J lost 2 bases, and 18 bases lay in between. Written as DNA, the CDR3 is TGCGCCAGCAGCCAAGTAGGGGGGGGCCTAAATACCTACGAGCAGTACTTC. Its protein is CASSQVGGGLNTYEQYF.

V and J are TRBV7-9 and TRBJ2-1, with TRBD2 matching over 14 bases. The CDR3 contains 20 residues. Germline V gene data show CDR1 as SEHNR and CDR2 as FQNEAQ (reference sequence). V dropped 5 bases and J dropped 4; count of bases not matched to a gene: 16. CDR3 protein: CASSPRPLTGTSGGYNEQFF. The CDR3 coding sequence is TGTGCCAGCAGCCCTCGACCTTTAACCGGGACTAGCGGGGGTTACAATGAGCAGTTCTTC. The whole variable domain, filled in from reference TRBV7-9 and TRBJ2-1, reads DTGVSQNPRHKITKRGQNVTFRCDPISEHNRLYWYRQTLGQGPEFLTYFQNEAQLEKSRLLSDRFSAERPKGSFSTLEIQRTEQGDSAMYLCASSPRPLTGTSGGYNEQFFGPGTRLTVL.

This clonotype was detected many times. This sequence joins TRBV3-1 and TRBJ2-3, with unresolved D. Per the germline V gene, CDR1 is LGHDT and CDR2 is YNNKEL (reference sequence). Trimming stripped 0 bases from V and 0 bases from J, with 10 bases between. The CDR3 contains 16 residues. CDR3 DNA sequence: TGTGCCAGCAGCCAAGACGGAGCGTCTAGCACAGATACGCAGTATTTT. Protein sequence: CASSQDGASSTDTQYF.

The chain carries TRBV27 and TRBJ1-4, with a weak D call TRBD1 (5 bases). V gave up 6 bases and J gave up 4 bases, with 12 bases separating them. Germline CDR1 is MNHEY and CDR2 is SMNVEV (reference sequence). The CDR3 is made up of 14 amino acids. Written as DNA, the CDR3 is TGTGCCAGCAGCCCCGCAGGGTATAATGAAAAACTGTTTTTT. Protein: CASSPAGYNEKLFF.

This clonotype has ten or more counts. The CDR3 protein is CASSVTGTSGRPADTQYF. CDR3 DNA sequence: TGTGCCAGCAGCGTAACCGGGACTAGCGGGAGGCCCGCAGATACGCAGTATTTT. V usage is TRBV7-2 and J usage is TRBJ2-3; 15 nucleotides line up with TRBD2. CDR1 and CDR2 (germline): SGHTA, FQGNSA. Unmatched junction bases numbered 10, after V lost 5 bases and J lost 4 bases. The CDR3 loop spans 18 amino acids.

Ten or more counts support this clonotype. This chain joins TRBV11-2 and TRBJ2-5; D ambiguous. V shed 4 bases and J shed 3 bases, with 12 bases lying between them. This CDR3 is 14 amino acids long. CDR1 is SGHAT, CDR2 FQNNGV, per germline. The CDR3 reads CASSSILEEETQYF. DNA for the CDR3: TGTGCCAGCAGCTCCATATTAGAAGAAGAGACCCAGTACTTC.

This clonotype was counted many times. The chain links TRBV19 to TRBJ2-5; possibly TRBD1 or TRBD2 for D (5 bases each). V lost 4 bases and J 2 bases, leaving 14 bases between the germline ends. CDR1 is LNHDA and CDR2 is SQIVND in the germline V gene (reference sequence). This CDR3 contains 15 residues. CDR3 residues: CASSTYPGPQETQYF. In DNA form, the CDR3 reads TGTGCCAGTAGTACGTACCCGGGACCACAAGAGACCCAGTACTTC. The variable domain in full, with the rest retrieved from reference TRBV19 and TRBJ2-5, is DGGITQSPKYLFRKEGQNVTLSCEQNLNHDAMYWYRQDPGQGLRLIYYSQIVNDFQKGDIAEGYSVSREKKESFPLTVTSAQKNPTAFYLCASSTYPGPQETQYFGPGTRLLVL.

This clonotype turned up a few times. The genes are TRBV5-1 and TRBJ2-7, with D perhaps matching TRBD2 (6 bases). The ends were cut back, 3 bases at V and 1 base at J, with 14 bases in the middle. The CDR3 has 15 residues. Germline V gene sequence: CDR1 SGHRS, CDR2 YFSETQ. This chain's CDR3 is CASSSTSLKSYEQYF. The CDR3 DNA follows: TGCGCCAGCAGCTCCACTAGCTTGAAATCCTACGAGCAGTACTTC.

This clonotype was counted between two and nine times. The V gene is TRBV6-2 or TRBV6-3, the J gene TRBJ2-1, with D unclear. In germline, CDR1 is MNHEY, CDR2 SVGEGT. The CDR3 contains 14 residues. The V and J ends lost 7 bases and 7 bases respectively, with 17 bases between them. CDR3 nucleotide sequence: TGTGCCAGCATGGTCGGCCTCATTACAAATGAGCAGTTCTTC. This sequence encodes CASMVGLITNEQFF.

At least ten counts were recorded for this clonotype. The chain employs TRBV7-8 and TRBJ1-4; D not certain. The V gene lost 1 base and the J gene lost 5 bases, with 11 bases spanning the gap. The CDR3 consists of 15 residues. Looked up from germline, CDR1 is SGHVS and CDR2 is FQNEAQ. The CDR3 spells CASSLGRRRNEKLFF. For the CDR3, the DNA is TGTGCCAGCAGCTTAGGACGTCGACGAAATGAAAAACTGTTTTTT. Drawing the rest from reference TRBV7-8 and TRBJ1-4, the complete variable domain is GAGVSQSPRYKVAKRGQDVALRCDPISGHVSLFWYQQALGQGPEFLTYFQNEAQLDKSGLPSDRFFAERPEGSVSTLKIQRTQQEDSAVYLCASSLGRRRNEKLFFGSGTQLSVL.

The rearrangement joins TRBV7-3 to TRBJ2-3; D not certain. V gave up 3 bases and J gave up 3 bases, with 13 bases separating them. This CDR3 region has 15 residues. Per germline, CDR1 SGHTA and CDR2 FQGTGA. The CDR3 DNA sequence: TGTGCCAGCAGCTTGGGTGGTCCCAAGACAGATACGCAGTATTTT. Translating it yields CASSLGGPKTDTQYF.

In this sample, this clonotype turned up a few times. This could be a read error, since a much larger clone is one nucleotide away. This is likely a read error, given that the CDR3 carries no conserved phenylalanine or tryptophan at its end. CDR3 in amino acids: CSVIAGTYNEQFS. DNA of the CDR3: TGCAGCGTTATAGCGGGTACTTACAATGAGCAGTTCTCC. The chain joins TRBV29-1 to TRBJ2-1, with 7 bases fitting TRBD2. With V trimmed by 5 bases and J by 4 bases, 5 bases remained unmatched. CDR3 length equals 13 residues. Germline V CDR1 and CDR2: SQVTM, ANQGSEA.

The chain carries TRBV28 and TRBJ2-1; tentative D call: TRBD1 (5 bases). CDR3 size: 15 residues. Germline V CDR1 and CDR2: MDHEN, SYDVKM. V gave up 2 bases and J gave up 3 bases, with 11 bases separating them. This CDR3 reads CASSLRPGNYNEQFF. In nucleotides, the CDR3 is TGTGCCAGCAGTTTACGGCCAGGGAACTACAATGAGCAGTTCTTC.

This clonotype is a singleton in its sample. The gene calls are TRBV4-1 and TRBJ2-5; D is uncertain. Germline lookup yields CDR1 MGHRA and CDR2 YSYEKL. Trimming removed 1 base at V and 5 bases at J, with 14 bases between. This CDR3 comprises 15 residues. This CDR3 is CASSQAQVLGETQYF. The CDR3 nucleotides read TGCGCCAGCAGCCAAGCCCAGGTCTTGGGGGAGACCCAGTACTTC.

The chain recombines TRBV28 with TRBJ1-5, with TRBD1 matching 7 bases. From germline, CDR1 is MDHEN and CDR2 SYDVKM. This CDR3 has 14 amino acids. V was clipped by 2 bases and J by 5 bases; unmatched bases: 3. CDR3: CASSLPGTDQPQHF. The CDR3 DNA follows: TGTGCCAGCAGTTTACCCGGGACAGATCAGCCCCAGCATTTT.

This clonotype turned up a few times. Relative to the germline gene, one junction end is altered; a read error may explain this. The CDR3 DNA sequence: TGTGCCAGCACTGGACATTCGGCTGGCTACGCCTTC. It is translated as CASTGHSAGYAF. The J gene is TRBJ1-2, the V gene TRBV10-3, with D perhaps TRBD1 (5 bases). The CDR3 consists of 12 residues. Germline V lookup: CDR1 ENHRY, CDR2 SYGVKD.

Note on this clonotype: The conserved phenylalanine or tryptophan normally closing the CDR3 is absent here, so this likely arose from a read error. This chain links TRBV13 with TRBJ1-1; a weak D match, TRBD1 (6 bases). V was cut by 5 bases and J by 1 base, with 20 bases left in between. The germline V gene has CDR1 PRHDT and CDR2 FYEKMQ (reference sequence). The CDR3 covers 17 residues. The CDR3 sequence is CASSQFRGGRGNTEAFL. CDR3 coding DNA: TGTGCCAGCAGCCAATTCCGGGGAGGCAGGGGGAACACTGAAGCTTTCCTT.

V gene TRBV7-9 combines with J gene TRBJ1-2; maybe TRBD1 (6 bases). CDR3 length: 13 amino acids. Germline loops: CDR1 SEHNR, CDR2 FQNEAQ (reference sequence). The V gene lost 4 bases and the J gene lost 5 bases, with 11 bases spanning the gap. This CDR3 reads CASSSRQEYGYTF. In DNA, the CDR3 is TGTGCCAGCAGCTCCCGACAGGAGTATGGCTACACCTTC.

This clonotype was seen a few times. The chain employs TRBV5-1 and TRBJ2-1; 12 nucleotides match TRBD2. There are 15 residues in the CDR3. Germline CDR1 is SGHRS and CDR2 is YFSETQ. J was trimmed by 7 bases and V by 3 bases; bases with no gene match: 5. CDR3: CASSSRLAGDNEQFF. The CDR3 DNA sequence: TGCGCCAGCAGCTCACGACTAGCGGGAGATAATGAGCAGTTCTTC.

At least ten counts were recorded for this clonotype. The chain has TRBV5-1 and TRBJ2-3; 14 bases fit TRBD2. Germline CDR1 SGHRS, CDR2 YFSETQ. The length of the CDR3 is 18 residues. With 4 bases clipped from V and 5 bases from J, the junction kept 12 bases outside the gene matches. In DNA form, the CDR3 reads TGCGCCAGCAGCCATAAACCGGGACTAGCGGGAGCGGTAGATACGCAGTATTTT. It is translated as CASSHKPGLAGAVDTQYF. Full variable domain (outside the CDR3, taken from reference TRBV5-1 and TRBJ2-3): KAGVTQTPRYLIKTRGQQVTLSCSPISGHRSVSWYQQTPGQGLQFLFEYFSETQRNKGNFPGRFSGRQFSNSRSEMNVSTLELGDSALYLCASSHKPGLAGAVDTQYFGPGTRLTVL.

The chain uses TRBV30 and TRBJ2-7, with 7 bases identical to TRBD1. This CDR3 has 15 residues. After removal of 0 bases from V and 2 bases from J, the junction contained 7 bases not matched to a gene. The germline V gene has CDR1 GTSNPN and CDR2 SVGIG (reference sequence). CDR3 DNA sequence: TGTGCCTGGAGTGTACAGACAGGGATCCCCTACGAGCAGTACTTC. It codes for CAWSVQTGIPYEQYF.

V is TRBV19 and J is TRBJ2-3; D not certain. The CDR3 spans 14 residues. With 4 bases removed from V and 4 bases from J, the gap between germline ends came to 12 bases. Germline CDR1 is LNHDA and CDR2 is SQIVND (reference sequence). CDR3 amino acids: CASSRTNQADTQYF. The CDR3 DNA reads TGTGCCAGTAGTAGGACCAATCAGGCAGATACGCAGTATTTT.

The rearrangement links TRBV7-8 to TRBJ1-4; no clear D gene. Trimming took off 5 bases at V and 4 bases at J, with 11 bases between the two ends. The CDR3 is 14 amino acids. Per the germline V gene, CDR1 is SGHVS and CDR2 is FQNEAQ. The CDR3 region has the DNA TGTGCCAGCAGCCCGGACGGAATTAATGAAAAACTGTTTTTT. It is translated as CASSPDGINEKLFF.

This clonotype was seen at least ten times. This rearrangement joins TRBV3-1 to TRBJ1-1; perhaps TRBD1 as D (6 bases). Trimming removed 3 bases at V and 11 bases at J, with 19 bases between. Germline V gene sequence: CDR1 LGHDT, CDR2 YNNKEL (reference sequence). The CDR3 length is 14 residues. In DNA, the CDR3 is TGTGCCAGCAGCCACTGGGGAGGGGGAACGGAGGCTTTCTTT. Translation: CASSHWGGGTEAFF. The variable domain in full, with the rest retrieved from reference TRBV3-1 and TRBJ1-1, is DTAVSQTPKYLVTQMGNDKSIKCEQNLGHDTMYWYKQDSKKFLKIMFSYNNKELIINETVPNRFSPKSPDKAHLNLHINSLELGDSAVYFCASSHWGGGTEAFFGQGTRLTVV.

The sample holds a few counts of this clonotype. This chain links TRBV11-2 with TRBJ2-5, with a possible D match to TRBD2 (5 bases). V was pared by 3 bases and J by 4 bases, with 9 bases between. Germline-derived CDR1 and CDR2 are SGHAT and FQNNGV. CDR3 size: 13 residues. The CDR3 loop reads CASSLTILETQYF. In nucleotides, the CDR3 is TGTGCCAGCAGCTTGACTATTTTAGAGACCCAGTACTTC.